The 19 T cell receptor beta chains listed next were all sequenced from one sample in a study of shared clonotypes between healthy human individuals. Assay used: immunoSEQ multiplex PCR; TCRdb lists only in-frame clones, some missing. This sample has 760,000 or so clones; 90% to 98% occur once, and the top ten carry about 0.22%. It was CD45RO-negative cells, positively selected for CCR7, that made up naive CD8 cells, with terminally differentiated effector memory CD45RA+ cells excluded. The source material was naive CD8+ T cells sorted from blood. The receptors originated from a man aged 25-45 years in good health.

V gene TRBV6-6 combines with J gene TRBJ2-1; 12 bases agree with TRBD2. CDR3 length: 15 residues. CDR1 MNHNY and CDR2 SVGAGI come from the germline V gene (reference sequence). With V trimmed by 5 bases and J by 6 bases, 5 bases remained unmatched. In DNA form, the CDR3 reads TGTGCCAGCAGTCAAACTAGCGGGAGGAGCAATGAGCAGTTCTTC. This codes for CASSQTSGRSNEQFF.

V is TRBV28 and J is TRBJ2-3; TRBD1 is a possible D gene (6 bases). CDR1 is MDHEN, CDR2 SYDVKM, per germline. The CDR3 is 16 amino acids. Between the trimmed V and J ends, which lost 6 bases and 0 bases, there was a span of 16 bases. The CDR3 region is CASRPDRSSSTDTQYF. In nucleotides, the CDR3 is TGTGCCAGCAGACCAGACAGGTCCTCTAGCACAGATACGCAGTATTTT.

The V gene is TRBV11-2, the J gene TRBJ2-7, with TRBD2 matching over 11 bases. Looked up from germline, CDR1 is SGHAT and CDR2 is FQNNGV. Trimming at V came to 0 bases and at J to 2 bases, leaving 0 bases not matched to a gene. This CDR3 spans 15 amino acids. In DNA, the CDR3 is TGTGCCAGCAGCTTAGAGACTAGCGGGGCCTACGAGCAGTACTTC. Its protein is CASSLETSGAYEQYF.

A word on this clone: The identical CDR3 is also encoded by other nucleotide sequences in the sample. V usage is TRBV5-1 and J usage is TRBJ2-3, with 11 bases lining up with TRBD2. The V gene end was trimmed by 2 bases and the J gene end by 4 bases; junction bases not matched to a gene: 3. Per germline, CDR1 SGHRS and CDR2 YFSETQ. CDR3 length equals 15 residues. CDR3: CASSLLAGEADTQYF. The CDR3 bases are TGCGCCAGCAGCTTACTAGCGGGAGAGGCAGATACGCAGTATTTT. Drawing the rest from reference TRBV5-1 and TRBJ2-3, the complete variable domain is KAGVTQTPRYLIKTRGQQVTLSCSPISGHRSVSWYQQTPGQGLQFLFEYFSETQRNKGNFPGRFSGRQFSNSRSEMNVSTLELGDSALYLCASSLLAGEADTQYFGPGTRLTVL.

This clone appeared a single time. The CDR3 protein is CASQSEQFF. For the CDR3, the DNA is TGTGCCAGCCAAAGTGAGCAGTTCTTC. This sequence joins TRBV28 and TRBJ2-1; the D is unclear. Trimming shortened V by 8 bases and J by 9 bases, and 5 bases separated the two germline ends. CDR1 and CDR2 (germline): MDHEN, SYDVKM. CDR3 length equals 9 residues.

The rearrangement joins TRBV19 to TRBJ2-7; no reliable D call. The V and J ends lost 11 bases and 1 base respectively, with 15 bases between them. CDR1 is LNHDA, CDR2 SQIVND, per germline (reference sequence). This CDR3 comprises 13 residues. Written as DNA, the CDR3 is TGTGCCGCCGCGGCGCATTTATCCTACGAGCAGTACTTC. It codes for CAAAAHLSYEQYF.

The rearrangement uses TRBV7-9 and TRBJ1-1; D uncertain. This CDR3 has 12 amino acids. V shed 5 bases and J shed 2 bases, with 6 bases lying between them. Germline-derived CDR1 and CDR2 are SEHNR and FQNEAQ (reference sequence). The CDR3 DNA sequence: TGTGCCAGCAGCCCCTCAAACACTGAAGCTTTCTTT. Protein product: CASSPSNTEAFF.

V and J are TRBV27 and TRBJ2-6; D possibly corresponds to TRBD1 (6 bases). This CDR3 has 12 amino acids. Looked up from germline, CDR1 is MNHEY and CDR2 is SMNVEV (reference sequence). Trimming stripped 8 bases from V and 12 bases from J, with 14 bases between. The CDR3 is CASLDRSSVLTF. CDR3 DNA: TGTGCCAGCCTTGACAGGTCGAGCGTCCTGACTTTC.

This chain connects TRBV5-4 to TRBJ2-7; D is perhaps TRBD1 or TRBD2 (5 bases each). Germline values: CDR1 SGHNT, CDR2 YYREEE (reference sequence). The CDR3 extends over 14 amino acids. Trimming shortened V by 4 bases and J by 1 base, and 12 bases separated the two germline ends. DNA for the CDR3: TGTGCCAGCAGCGCCCGGGACGGATCCTACGAGCAGTACTTC. Translating gives CASSARDGSYEQYF.

This clone has a single count. The genes are TRBV14 and TRBJ2-7; D is tentatively TRBD1 or TRBD2 (6 bases each). With 5 bases removed from V and 2 bases from J, the gap between germline ends came to 13 bases. The CDR3 runs 14 residues. Germline CDR1 reads SGHDN; CDR2 reads FVKESK. This CDR3 is CASSSVRGAYEQYF. DNA for the CDR3: TGTGCCAGCAGCTCCGTGAGGGGGGCCTACGAGCAGTACTTC.

V is TRBV5-4 and J is TRBJ2-2; 14 nucleotides match TRBD2. Germline assignment: CDR1 SGHNT and CDR2 YYREEE (reference sequence). Unmatched junction bases numbered 2, after V lost 0 bases and J lost 7 bases. This CDR3 spans 16 amino acids. The CDR3 loop reads CASSLEGLAGVGELFF. In DNA, the CDR3 is TGTGCCAGCAGCTTGGAGGGACTAGCGGGAGTCGGGGAGCTGTTTTTT.

The rearrangement uses TRBV27 and TRBJ2-7, with TRBD2 identical over 11 bases. CDR3 length equals 17 residues. CDR1 and CDR2 (germline): MNHEY, SMNVEV (reference sequence). Trimming at V came to 4 bases and at J to 5 bases, leaving 13 bases not matched to a gene. CDR3: CASSSLDRLAGRDEQYF. The CDR3 nucleotides read TGTGCCAGCAGTTCCCTTGACCGACTAGCGGGACGGGACGAGCAGTACTTC.

The V gene is TRBV5-6, the J gene TRBJ2-1; D call uncertain. V was clipped by 4 bases and J by 8 bases, with 13 bases between them. Looked up from germline, CDR1 is SGHDT and CDR2 is YYEEEE. The length of the CDR3 is 13 residues. CDR3 sequence (DNA): TGTGCCAGCAGCCGGTCGGCTGGGGATGAGCAGTTCTTC. Translation: CASSRSAGDEQFF. Full variable domain (missing parts from reference TRBV5-6 and TRBJ2-1): DAGVTQSPTHLIKTRGQQVTLRCSPKSGHDTVSWYQQALGQGPQFIFQYYEEEERQRGNFPDRFSGHQFPNYSSELNVNALLLGDSALYLCASSRSAGDEQFFGPGTRLTVL.

The chain employs TRBV29-1 and TRBJ2-1; 9 bases are a match to TRBD2. The length of the CDR3 is 16 residues. Germline lookup yields CDR1 SQVTM and CDR2 ANQGSEA. The J segment lost 3 bases and the V segment lost 3 bases, leaving 9 bases of the junction unmatched. The CDR3 DNA sequence: TGCAGCGTTGACGGATCGACTAGCGGAGTCTACAATGAGCAGTTCTTC. Translating gives CSVDGSTSGVYNEQFF.

The V gene is TRBV7-9, the J gene TRBJ2-1; 7 bases are shared with TRBD2. Germline trimming cut 1 base from V and 10 bases from J; bases unmatched to any gene: 7. CDR1 and CDR2 (germline): SEHNR, FQNEAQ (reference sequence). The CDR3 loop spans 14 amino acids. The CDR3 DNA is TGTGCCAGCAGCTTAGTAGCGGGCTTGGGAGAGCAGTTCTTC. Amino acids: CASSLVAGLGEQFF.

The V and J genes are TRBV6-5 and TRBJ2-5; 7 bases are shared with TRBD2. The germline V gene encodes CDR1 MNHEY and CDR2 SVGAGI. The trim removed 6 bases at V and 2 bases at J, leaving 6 bases unmatched. The CDR3 contains 14 residues. The CDR3 DNA reads as TGTGCCAGCAGACAGAGCGGGGAACAAGAGACCCAGTACTTC. It is translated as CASRQSGEQETQYF.

The rearrangement joins TRBV11-3 to TRBJ2-1, with 8 bases that match TRBD2. With V trimmed by 5 bases and J by 8 bases, 17 bases remained unmatched. The CDR3 consists of 17 residues. The V gene's germline CDR1 is SGHNT and CDR2 YENEEA. The DNA of the CDR3 is TGTGCCAGCAGCCCCCGGCGGGGAGCGGGAGAAGTCGATGAGCAGTTCTTC. It yields the protein CASSPRRGAGEVDEQFF. The full variable domain, its missing parts supplied by reference TRBV11-3 and TRBJ2-1, is EAGVVQSPRYKIIEKKQPVAFWCNPISGHNTLYWYLQNLGQGPELLIRYENEEAVDDSQLPKDRFSAERLKGVDSTLKIQPAELGDSAVYLCASSPRRGAGEVDEQFFGPGTRLTVL.

Remarks on this clone: The same CDR3 is also encoded by other DNA sequences in this sample. The chain has TRBV27 and TRBJ2-7; no clear D. The CDR3 covers 13 residues. Germline V lookup: CDR1 MNHEY, CDR2 SMNVEV (reference sequence). V lost 0 bases to trimming and J lost 0 bases, with 3 bases between them. CDR3 protein: CASSLSFSYEQYF. DNA for the CDR3: TGTGCCAGCAGTTTATCATTCTCCTACGAGCAGTACTTC.

Details on this clone: One end of the junction does not line up with germline, which may come from a read error. The J gene is TRBJ2-1, the V gene TRBV7-9; the D call may be TRBD1 or TRBD2 (5 bases each). The CDR3 is 14 amino acids. CDR1 is SEHNR and CDR2 is FQNEAQ in the germline V gene (reference sequence). The CDR3 region is CASSLVDFGTLTIF. As DNA, the CDR3 is TGTGCCAGCAGCTTAGTGGATTTCGGGACCCTTACGATCTTC.